This T cell receptor (beta chain) derives from a study of T-cell memory formation after mild COVID-19. With constant-segment primers, 5'RACE yielded cDNA libraries of TCR alpha and TCR beta that carried sample barcodes and UMIs. In TCRdb, the 5' RACE reads were re-called with MiXCR into one record per CDR3 protein. The profile shows 140,000 to 150,000 distinct CDR3 sequences, about 19% of them singletons. This CDR3 has 10 amino acids. The germline CDR1 and CDR2 sequences are DFQATT and SNEGSKA (reference sequence). Points on this clonotype: One junction end does not reproduce the germline sequence, and a read error may be involved.

Material: PBMCs or a T cell subset sorted from them (not recorded which). The receptor's source is an adult woman who had mild COVID-19 (a few samples of this study predate the infection). Cell type and time point are not known. The genes are TRBV20-1 and TRBJ2-3; no clear D. CDR3 in amino acids: CSAGEFTQYF. DNA of the CDR3: TGCAGTGCTGGAGAGTTTACGCAGTATTTT.